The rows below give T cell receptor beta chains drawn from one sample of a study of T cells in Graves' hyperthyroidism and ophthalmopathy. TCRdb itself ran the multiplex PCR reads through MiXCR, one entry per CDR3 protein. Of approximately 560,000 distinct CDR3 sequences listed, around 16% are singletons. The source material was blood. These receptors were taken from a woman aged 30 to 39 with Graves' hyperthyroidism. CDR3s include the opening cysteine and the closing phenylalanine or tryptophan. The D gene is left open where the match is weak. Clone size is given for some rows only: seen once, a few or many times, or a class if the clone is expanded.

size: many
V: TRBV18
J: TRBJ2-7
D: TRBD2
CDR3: CASSLGLAALYEQYF
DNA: TGTGCCAGCTCACTGGGACTAGCGGCCCTCTACGAGCAGTACTTC

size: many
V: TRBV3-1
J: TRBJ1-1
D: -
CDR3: CASSQQVRTEAFF
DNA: TGTGCCAGCAGCCAACAGGTGAGGACTGAAGCTTTCTTT

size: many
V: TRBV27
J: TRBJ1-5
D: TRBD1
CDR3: CASSLADRGRQPQHF
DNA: TGTGCCAGCAGTTTAGCGGACAGGGGGCGGCAGCCCCAGCATTTT

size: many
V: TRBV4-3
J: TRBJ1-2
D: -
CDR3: CASSHLSGNNYGYTF
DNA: TGCGCCAGCAGCCATCTCTCCGGGAATAACTATGGCTACACCTTC

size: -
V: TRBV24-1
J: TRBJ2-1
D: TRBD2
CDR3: CATSDRLASSSYNEQFF
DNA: TGTGCCACCAGTGACAGACTAGCTTCGAGCTCCTACAATGAGCAGTTCTTC

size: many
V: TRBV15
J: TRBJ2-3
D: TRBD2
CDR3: CATSRVRVGFGTTTDTQYF
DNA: TGTGCCACCAGCAGAGTTCGTGTCGGTTTCGGGACTACCACAGATACGCAGTATTTT

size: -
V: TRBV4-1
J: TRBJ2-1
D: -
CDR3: CASSQVPGLDNEQFF
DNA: TGCGCCAGCAGCCAAGTTCCGGGACTTGACAATGAGCAGTTCTTC

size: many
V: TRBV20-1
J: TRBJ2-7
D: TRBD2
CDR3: CSARSSAGTSGAYSYEQYF
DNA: TGCAGTGCTAGATCCAGTGCCGGGACTAGCGGGGCCTACTCCTACGAGCAGTACTTC

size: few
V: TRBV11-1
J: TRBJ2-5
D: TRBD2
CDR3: CASRRLAEQETQYF
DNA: TGTGCCAGCCGCCGACTAGCGGAGCAAGAGACCCAGTACTTC

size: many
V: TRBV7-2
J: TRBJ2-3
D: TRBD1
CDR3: CASSFRQGAGDTQYF
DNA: TGTGCCAGCAGCTTCCGACAGGGGGCAGGGGATACGCAGTATTTT

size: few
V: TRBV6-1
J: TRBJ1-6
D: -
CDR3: CASQENKGNKNSPLHF
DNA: TGTGCCAGCCAGGAAAACAAGGGAAACAAAAATTCACCCCTCCACTTT

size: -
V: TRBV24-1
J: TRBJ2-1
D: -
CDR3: CATSDYILGEQFF
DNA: TGTGCCACCAGTGATTACATATTAGGTGAGCAGTTCTTC

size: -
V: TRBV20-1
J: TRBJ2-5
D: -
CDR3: CSGGGQREETQYF
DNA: TGCAGTGGTGGGGGACAACGGGAAGAGACCCAGTACTTC

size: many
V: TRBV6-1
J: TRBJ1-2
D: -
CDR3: CASRKGETANYGYTF
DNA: TGTGCCAGCAGAAAAGGGGAGACAGCTAACTATGGCTACACCTTC

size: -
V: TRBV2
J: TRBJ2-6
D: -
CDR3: CGVRARSISGANVLTF
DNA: TGTGGGGTAAGGGCCCGATCCATCTCTGGGGCCAACGTCCTGACTTTC

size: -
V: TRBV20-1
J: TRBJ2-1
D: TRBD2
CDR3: CSARDARTSGGHEQFF
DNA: TGCAGTGCTAGAGATGCCCGGACTAGCGGGGGCCATGAGCAGTTCTTC

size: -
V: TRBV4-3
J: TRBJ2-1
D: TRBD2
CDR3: CASSQDRVLGLAEGSSYNEQFF
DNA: TGCGCCAGCAGCCAAGATAGGGTCCTCGGACTAGCGGAGGGGAGCTCCTACAATGAGCAGTTCTTC

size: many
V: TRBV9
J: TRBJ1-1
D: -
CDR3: CASSPLGAAMNTEAFF
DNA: TGTGCCAGCAGCCCTTTGGGGGCGGCTATGAACACTGAAGCTTTCTTT

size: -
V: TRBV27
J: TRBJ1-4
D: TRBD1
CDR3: CASGRSGQGSTNEKLFF
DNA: TGTGCCAGCGGCAGATCAGGACAGGGGTCAACTAATGAAAAACTGTTTTTT

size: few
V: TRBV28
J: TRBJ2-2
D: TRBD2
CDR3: CASSLPLGLAGNTGELFF
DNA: TGTGCCAGCAGTTTACCCCTCGGACTAGCGGGGAACACCGGGGAGCTGTTTTTT

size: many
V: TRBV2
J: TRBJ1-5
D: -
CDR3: CASSVAGYSNQPQHF
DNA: TGTGCCAGCAGTGTGGCCGGTTATAGCAATCAGCCCCAGCATTTT

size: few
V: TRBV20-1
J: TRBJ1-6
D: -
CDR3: CSAFGQGGDNSPLHF
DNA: TGCAGTGCCTTCGGGCAGGGAGGCGATAATTCACCCCTCCACTTT

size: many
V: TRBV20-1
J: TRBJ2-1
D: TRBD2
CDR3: CSARVLREGAIYNEQFF
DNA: TGCAGTGCTAGAGTTCTGCGGGAGGGTGCCATTTACAATGAGCAGTTCTTC

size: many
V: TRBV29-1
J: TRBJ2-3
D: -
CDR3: CSVGLTDTDTQYF
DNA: TGCAGCGTTGGACTAACCGACACAGATACGCAGTATTTT